These T cell receptor beta chains were read from a single sample in a study of early T cells in non-severe SARS-CoV-2 infection. Via MiXCR, TCRdb re-called the 5' RACE reads, giving one row per CDR3 protein. The table lists approximately 28,000 distinct CDR3 sequences, around 6% of them singletons. Specimen: whole blood, collected at baseline. The receptors were sampled from an adult who was a healthcare worker with PCR-confirmed SARS-CoV-2 infection or an uninfected control (not recorded which). Each CDR3 is given with its conserved first and last residue. Each record gives: clone size, V gene, D gene, J gene, CDR3 DNA, CDR3 protein. A D gene is named only where the DNA matches it firmly. Clone size is stated in some rows and not others, as once, few, many or a class when expanded.

many	TRBV12-3/TRBV12-4	TRBD2	TRBJ2-3	TGTGCCAGCAGTTTCATAGCGGGAGGGCCCCGGTCTACGCAGTATTTT	CASSFIAGGPRSTQYF
many	TRBV12-3/TRBV12-4	-	TRBJ1-1	TGTGCCAGCAGTTTAATACAGGGTGGTACTGAAGCTTTCTTT	CASSLIQGGTEAFF
few	TRBV7-9	TRBD2	TRBJ2-3	TGTGCCAGCAGCTTAGGGAGGACTAGCGGGGGAGATACGCAGTATTTT	CASSLGRTSGGDTQYF
many	TRBV3-1	TRBD2	TRBJ2-3	TGTGCCAGCAGCCAAATGGCGGGAGGGGATACGCAGTATTTT	CASSQMAGGDTQYF
many	TRBV5-1	-	TRBJ2-2	TGCGCCAGCAGCTTGGACTCGGGTCAGGGGCACGGGGAGCTGTTTTTT	CASSLDSGQGHGELFF
many	TRBV27	-	TRBJ2-2	TGTGCCAGCAGTTCGAACACCGGGGAGCTGTTTTTT	CASSSNTGELFF
many	TRBV20-1	-	TRBJ2-1	TGCAGTGCTAGCAAGCGGATCTACAATGAGCAGTTCTTC	CSASKRIYNEQFF
-	TRBV6-5	-	TRBJ2-7	TGTGCCAGCAGTTACGATTTCGGAGGAACCTACGAGCAGTACTTC	CASSYDFGGTYEQYF
many	TRBV30	-	TRBJ1-2	TGTGCCTGGACGGTGGGGAGCTATGGCTACACCTTC	CAWTVGSYGYTF
many	TRBV5-4	TRBD1	TRBJ1-1	TGTGCCAGCAGACCCGGACAGGGTATAATGAACACTGAAGCTTTCTTT	CASRPGQGIMNTEAFF
many	TRBV24-1	-	TRBJ2-1	TGTGCCACCAGTGATTTCCAGGGGCGGGCCCCTCGTAACAATGAGCAGTTCTTC	CATSDFQGRAPRNNEQFF
few	TRBV20-1	-	TRBJ2-3	TGCAGTGCTAGGGCGACTAGTAACCCAGATACGCAGTATTTT	CSARATSNPDTQYF
many	TRBV7-9	-	TRBJ1-2	TGTGCCAGCCACTATGGGGGGGATTATGGCTACACCTTC	CASHYGGDYGYTF
-	TRBV4-1	TRBD2	TRBJ2-5	TGCGCCAGCAGCCAAGATTGGGCTAGCGGACAAGAGACCCAGTACTTC	CASSQDWASGQETQYF
many	TRBV10-3	TRBD2	TRBJ2-5	TGTGCCATCAGCAGGGGACTAGAGGCAAAGGGGACCCAGTACTTC	CAISRGLEAKGTQYF
many	TRBV6-2/TRBV6-3	TRBD1	TRBJ1-2	TGTGCCAGCAGTTACCGTTTCGGACAGGGCTCAAACTATGGCTACACCTTC	CASSYRFGQGSNYGYTF
-	TRBV7-8	-	TRBJ2-1	TGTGCCAGCAGCTTATTTGATATGGGGACCGGGAGAGAAAGGGATGAGCAGTTCTTC	CASSLFDMGTGRERDEQFF
many	TRBV7-2	TRBD1	TRBJ1-4	TGTGCCAGCAGCCCAGGTCGCGGGACAGGGTCTGAAAAACTGTTTTTT	CASSPGRGTGSEKLFF
many	TRBV19	-	TRBJ1-2	TGTGCCAGTACCCTCGCCAACTCGGACTATGGCTACACCTTC	CASTLANSDYGYTF
many	TRBV10-2	TRBD1	TRBJ2-3	TGCGCCAGCAGGAAAGGACAGGGACGCACAGATACGCAGTATTTT	CASRKGQGRTDTQYF